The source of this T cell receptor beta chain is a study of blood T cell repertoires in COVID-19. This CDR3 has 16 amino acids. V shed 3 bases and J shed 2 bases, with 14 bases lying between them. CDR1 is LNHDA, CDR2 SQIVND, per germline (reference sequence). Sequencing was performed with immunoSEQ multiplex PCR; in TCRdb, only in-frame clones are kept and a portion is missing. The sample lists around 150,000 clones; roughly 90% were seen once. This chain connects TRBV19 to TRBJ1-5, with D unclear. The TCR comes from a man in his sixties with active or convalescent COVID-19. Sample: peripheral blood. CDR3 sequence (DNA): TGTGCCAGTAGTATGGTCTATAGTTTGGGCAATCAGCCCCAGCATTTT. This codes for CASSMVYSLGNQPQHF.